The clone carrying this T cell receptor (beta chain) was seen once. These data come from a study of identical twins. TCRdb re-called the 5' RACE reads with MiXCR, one entry per CDR3 protein. The sample holds about 430,000 distinct CDR3 sequences, roughly 18% seen once. V dropped 8 bases and J dropped 6 bases, with 10 bases sitting between them. Per the germline V gene, CDR1 is SNHLY and CDR2 is FYNNEI. CDR3 size: 11 residues. Sequencing used naive T cells sorted from blood. The genes are TRBV2 and TRBJ1-2, with D perhaps matching TRBD1 (5 bases). This sequence was found in a man between 45 and 60 years old in good health. CDR3 amino acids: CASRDGHGYTF. CDR3 sequence (DNA): TGTGCCAGCCGGGACGGCCATGGCTACACCTTC.